The 29 T cell receptor beta chains in this list originate from one sample, sequenced in a study of cytomegalovirus exposure and HLA in healthy donors. 13 Jbeta primers and 60 Vbeta primers were used for the PCR. Profiling relied on immunoSEQ multiplex PCR, and the TCRdb table lists in-frame clones only, not all of them. Of 130,000 or so clones listed, roughly 70% are singletons. Material: PBMCs. These receptors were collected from a man between 18 and 29 years old in good health and CMV-seropositive.

The chain couples TRBV5-8 to TRBJ1-4; 7 nucleotides line up with TRBD1. Per germline, CDR1 SGHTS and CDR2 YDEGEE. V lost 2 bases, J lost 2 bases, and 6 bases stayed unmatched. The CDR3 covers 16 residues. CDR3 residues: CASSFLRGPTNEKLFF. The CDR3 coding sequence is TGTGCCAGCAGCTTTCTGAGGGGGCCTACTAATGAAAAACTGTTTTTT.

The table lists this clone with a few counts. The chain recombines TRBV7-2 with TRBJ2-1, with a possible D match to TRBD2 (6 bases). The germline V gene encodes CDR1 SGHTA and CDR2 FQGNSA. The CDR3 has 15 amino acids. Trimming stripped 4 bases from V and 1 base from J, with 11 bases between. CDR3 DNA: TGTGCCAGCAGCTCCCAGAGCGGGTCCTACAATGAGCAGTTCTTC. Protein: CASSSQSGSYNEQFF.

The chain links TRBV2 to TRBJ2-1; 8 positions agree with TRBD1. V gave up 6 bases and J gave up 5 bases; unmatched junction bases: 3. From germline, CDR1 is SNHLY and CDR2 FYNNEI. The CDR3 sequence is 13 residues long. In nucleotides, the CDR3 is TGTGCCAGCAGATCGACAGGGGACAATGAGCAGTTCTTC. Protein: CASRSTGDNEQFF.

This clone has more than one count but fewer than ten. This sequence joins TRBV6-5 and TRBJ1-5; a possible D gene is TRBD1 (6 bases). The CDR3 sequence is 13 residues long. Germline V gene sequence: CDR1 MNHEY, CDR2 SVGAGI. V dropped 3 bases and J dropped 7 bases, with 10 bases sitting between them. The CDR3 nucleotides are TGTGCCAGCAGTTATCGGGGACAACAGCCCCAGCATTTT. Amino acid sequence: CASSYRGQQPQHF.

The rearrangement uses TRBV7-6 and TRBJ2-7, with TRBD2 matching over 11 bases. The V and J ends lost 1 base and 2 bases, in that order; junction bases with no gene match: 10. CDR3 length: 18 amino acids. CDR1 SGHVS and CDR2 FNYEAQ come from the germline V gene. This chain's CDR3 is CASSLGGLAGPRTYEQYF. The CDR3 DNA reads as TGTGCCAGCAGCTTAGGTGGACTAGCGGGTCCCCGAACCTACGAGCAGTACTTC.

This sequence joins TRBV30 and TRBJ1-5, with 8 nucleotides matching TRBD1. The V gene end was trimmed by 5 bases and the J gene end by 4 bases; junction bases not matched to a gene: 10. The length of the CDR3 is 15 residues. From germline, CDR1 is GTSNPN and CDR2 SVGIG (reference sequence). DNA of the CDR3: TGTGCCTGGGGAGAACAGGGGGTTCGGAATCAGCCCCAGCATTTT. The encoded protein is CAWGEQGVRNQPQHF.

The CDR3 here is CASSWGLDSYNEQFF. DNA for the CDR3: TGTGCCAGCAGTTGGGGACTAGATAGCTACAATGAGCAGTTCTTC. The chain links TRBV5-8 to TRBJ2-1; TRBD2 matches 8 bases. With 5 bases clipped from V and 3 bases from J, the junction kept 7 bases outside the gene matches. The CDR3 is 15 residues long. Per the germline V gene, CDR1 is SGHTS and CDR2 is YDEGEE.

This clone came up once. The rearrangement links TRBV4-1 to TRBJ2-7; TRBD1 aligns across 7 bases. This CDR3 is built from 16 residues. V shed 4 bases, J shed 0 bases, and the junction held 9 bases outside the gene matches. The germline V gene encodes CDR1 MGHRA and CDR2 YSYEKL. The CDR3 loop is CASSPATGRSSYEQYF. The CDR3 region has the DNA TGCGCCAGCAGCCCAGCGACAGGGCGAAGCTCCTACGAGCAGTACTTC.

The gene calls are TRBV9 and TRBJ2-7, with D maybe TRBD1 (6 bases). The germline CDR1 and CDR2 sequences are SGDLS and YYNGEE. The length of the CDR3 is 17 residues. V was clipped by 3 bases and J by 2 bases, with 21 bases between them. The CDR3 coding sequence is TGTGCCAGCAGCGGCCCTTATACAGGGACCCATGCCTACGAGCAGTACTTC. Protein: CASSGPYTGTHAYEQYF.

The chain employs TRBV10-1 and TRBJ2-7; D may be TRBD2 (6 bases). The germline V gene has CDR1 WNHNN and CDR2 SYGVQD (reference sequence). The CDR3 consists of 13 residues. V shed 7 bases and J shed 3 bases, with 13 bases lying between them. The CDR3 coding sequence is TGCGCCAGCAAGGAGGGACCCGGCTACGAGCAGTACTTC. This gives the protein CASKEGPGYEQYF.

This clone was counted a few times. This chain joins TRBV5-1 and TRBJ2-3; 9 bases agree with TRBD2. Germline assignment: CDR1 SGHRS and CDR2 YFSETQ. V lost 4 bases to trimming and J lost 4 bases; unmatched junction nucleotides: 19. This CDR3 region has 19 residues. Written as DNA, the CDR3 is TGCGCCAGCAGCCTCATTGGCAGGCTAGCGGGAAGGGTGCCAGATACGCAGTATTTT. Amino acid sequence: CASSLIGRLAGRVPDTQYF.

The chain couples TRBV5-1 to TRBJ1-5, with 10 bases matching TRBD1. The CDR3 totals 15 residues. The V segment lost 1 base and the J segment 4 bases; nucleotides outside the gene matches: 2. Germline CDR1 reads SGHRS; CDR2 reads YFSETQ. The CDR3 DNA reads TGCGCCAGCAGCTTGTTGGGACAGGGGAATCAGCCCCAGCATTTT. Translating gives CASSLLGQGNQPQHF.

The rearrangement joins TRBV27 to TRBJ2-2; 9 nucleotides line up with TRBD2. The germline V gene encodes CDR1 MNHEY and CDR2 SMNVEV (reference sequence). V dropped 3 bases and J dropped 6; count of bases not matched to a gene: 8. The CDR3 runs to 16 residues. CDR3: CASSFLAGPGAGELFF. The CDR3 region has the DNA TGTGCCAGCAGTTTCCTAGCGGGGCCCGGGGCCGGGGAGCTGTTTTTT.

V gene TRBV5-6 combines with J gene TRBJ2-1; the D gene is possibly TRBD2 (6 bases). The germline V and J ends were trimmed by 5 bases and 2 bases, with 11 bases remaining between them. Germline V gives CDR1 SGHDT, CDR2 YYEEEE. The CDR3 totals 14 residues. CDR3 DNA sequence: TGTGCCAGCAGGGCGGGGAGTCCCTACAATGAGCAGTTCTTC. This sequence encodes CASRAGSPYNEQFF. Using reference TRBV5-6 and TRBJ2-1 for the parts outside the CDR3, the full variable domain is DAGVTQSPTHLIKTRGQQVTLRCSPKSGHDTVSWYQQALGQGPQFIFQYYEEEERQRGNFPDRFSGHQFPNYSSELNVNALLLGDSALYLCASRAGSPYNEQFFGPGTRLTVL.

This clone has only a few counts. This chain uses TRBV28 with TRBJ1-2, with a weak D call TRBD1 (6 bases). The CDR3 runs to 13 residues. The germline V gene encodes CDR1 MDHEN and CDR2 SYDVKM. Trimming left V 3 bases short and J 6 bases short, with 11 bases between. CDR3 bases: TGTGCCAGCAGTTTCCCAGGGGTACATGGCTACACCTTC. Its protein product is CASSFPGVHGYTF.

This rearrangement joins TRBV28 to TRBJ2-3; 12 bases match TRBD2. After removal of 5 bases from V and 5 bases from J, the junction contained 5 bases not matched to a gene. Germline CDR1 MDHEN, CDR2 SYDVKM. This CDR3 spans 15 amino acids. The CDR3 loop is CASSLAGGQKDTQYF. CDR3 nucleotide sequence: TGTGCCAGCAGTCTAGCGGGGGGGCAGAAAGATACGCAGTATTTT.

This sequence joins TRBV7-9 and TRBJ2-5; D remains ambiguous. This CDR3 has 13 residues. The V gene lost 2 bases and the J gene lost 2 bases, with 6 bases spanning the gap. In germline, CDR1 is SEHNR, CDR2 FQNEAQ (reference sequence). CDR3 residues: CASSLQAQETQYF. In DNA form, the CDR3 reads TGTGCCAGCAGCTTACAGGCTCAAGAGACCCAGTACTTC.

This clone showed up just once. The chain combines TRBV21-1 with TRBJ1-5. TRBV21-1 is a pseudogene segment. CDR3 length: 16 residues. The CDR3 DNA reads TGTGCCAGCAGCAAAATGAGGAGGTATAGCAATCAGCCCCAGCATTTT. Amino acid sequence: CASSKMRRYSNQPQHF.

V usage is TRBV28 and J usage is TRBJ1-1; TRBD1 is a possible D gene (5 bases). CDR1 is MDHEN, CDR2 SYDVKM, per germline. This CDR3 region has 12 residues. With 6 bases removed from V and 4 bases from J, the gap between germline ends came to 9 bases. The CDR3 region is CASSGGSTEAFF. CDR3 nucleotides: TGTGCCAGCAGCGGGGGTAGCACTGAAGCTTTCTTT.

This chain links TRBV10-1 with TRBJ1-2; D unclear. Germline V CDR1 and CDR2: WNHNN, SYGVQD (reference sequence). V gave up 4 bases and J gave up 7 bases, with 16 bases separating them. The CDR3 loop spans 14 amino acids. Written as DNA, the CDR3 is TGCGCCAGCAGTGCCTCCGGACGAGGAGGTGGCTACACCTTC. It encodes CASSASGRGGGYTF.

This clone has only one observation. The chain employs TRBV7-9 and TRBJ1-6; tentatively, D is TRBD1 (5 bases). Germline values: CDR1 SEHNR, CDR2 FQNEAQ (reference sequence). The CDR3 runs to 14 residues. Trimming left V 5 bases short and J 10 bases short, with 15 bases between. The CDR3 protein is CASSQETRTSPLHF. Written as DNA, the CDR3 is TGTGCCAGCAGCCAGGAGACCCGGACATCACCCCTCCACTTT.

The V gene is TRBV29-1, the J gene TRBJ2-7; 11 positions match TRBD1. CDR1 is SQVTM, CDR2 ANQGSEA, per germline. The CDR3 consists of 14 residues. V was clipped by 7 bases and J by 0 bases; unmatched bases: 5. CDR3 bases: TGCAGCGGTCCCGGGACAGGGGGCTCCTACGAGCAGTACTTC. Protein sequence: CSGPGTGGSYEQYF.

The V and J genes are TRBV19 and TRBJ2-5, with 11 nucleotides matching TRBD2. V was clipped by 1 base and J by 6 bases; unmatched bases: 1. The CDR3 length is 14 residues. CDR1 LNHDA and CDR2 SQIVND come from the germline V gene (reference sequence). The CDR3 loop is CASSIVAGGQTQYF. CDR3 sequence (DNA): TGTGCCAGTAGTATAGTAGCGGGGGGGCAGACCCAGTACTTC. Full variable domain (remainder filled in from reference TRBV19 and TRBJ2-5): DGGITQSPKYLFRKEGQNVTLSCEQNLNHDAMYWYRQDPGQGLRLIYYSQIVNDFQKGDIAEGYSVSREKKESFPLTVTSAQKNPTAFYLCASSIVAGGQTQYFGPGTRLLVL.

V usage is TRBV6-5 and J usage is TRBJ1-2, with 7 bases lining up with TRBD1. This CDR3 is built from 15 residues. Germline CDR1 is MNHEY and CDR2 is SVGAGI. With V trimmed by 8 bases and J by 0 bases, 9 bases remained unmatched. The CDR3 loop reads CASGFRGSPNYGYTF. Written as DNA, the CDR3 is TGTGCCAGCGGCTTCAGGGGGAGCCCTAACTATGGCTACACCTTC.

This chain links TRBV28 with TRBJ2-7, with D tentatively TRBD2 (6 bases). The V and J ends lost 4 bases and 4 bases respectively, with 14 bases between them. Germline CDR1 and CDR2: MDHEN and SYDVKM. The CDR3 extends over 14 amino acids. The CDR3 DNA reads TGTGCCAGCAGTTCCTCCCCGGGGAGGTACGAGCAGTACTTC. Protein sequence: CASSSSPGRYEQYF. Based on the CDR3 plus reference TRBV28 and TRBJ2-7, the full variable domain is DVKVTQSSRYLVKRTGEKVFLECVQDMDHENMFWYRQDPGLGLRLIYFSYDVKMKEKGDIPEGYSVSREKKERFSLILESASTNQTSMYLCASSSSPGRYEQYFGPGTRLTVT.

V gene TRBV6-5 combines with J gene TRBJ1-5; the D is unclear. V lost 6 bases to trimming and J lost 0 bases, with 12 bases between them. CDR1 is MNHEY and CDR2 is SVGAGI in the germline V gene. The CDR3 extends over 15 amino acids. The CDR3 region has the DNA TGTGCCAGCAGCTTAGTAGTTAATAGCAATCAGCCCCAGCATTTT. Its translation is CASSLVVNSNQPQHF.

The chain has TRBV5-4 and TRBJ2-2, with D perhaps TRBD2 (5 bases). Germline CDR1 reads SGHNT; CDR2 reads YYREEE (reference sequence). V lost 0 bases, J lost 2 bases, and 8 bases lay in between. CDR3 length: 15 amino acids. Here the CDR3 DNA reads TGTGCCAGCAGCTTGGTTGGAGGCAACACCGGGGAGCTGTTTTTT. Translation: CASSLVGGNTGELFF.

This clone has only a few counts. V is TRBV2 and J is TRBJ2-3; 7 bases are shared with TRBD1. There are 15 residues in the CDR3. The V segment lost 6 bases and the J segment 7 bases; nucleotides outside the gene matches: 13. CDR1 and CDR2 from the germline V gene are SNHLY and FYNNEI. CDR3: CASSPSVRGPNTQYF. DNA of the CDR3: TGTGCCAGCAGCCCCTCTGTGAGGGGGCCGAATACGCAGTATTTT.

J is TRBJ2-4 and V is TRBV2; TRBD2 matches 7 bases. The CDR3 length is 14 residues. V trimming: 3 bases; J trimming: 8 bases; junction bases outside the gene matches: 7. From germline, CDR1 is SNHLY and CDR2 FYNNEI. The CDR3 loop reads CASSDQGGADIQYF. CDR3 nucleotide sequence: TGTGCCAGCAGTGATCAGGGAGGGGCGGACATTCAGTACTTC.